This T cell receptor (beta chain) emerged from a study of T cells in Graves' hyperthyroidism and ophthalmopathy. Amplification of TCR beta CDR3 regions used RNA as the template. HTBI primers were employed in a first-round RT-PCR of the TCR CDR3. TCRdb re-derived calls from the multiplex PCR reads in MiXCR, one entry per CDR3 protein. Of about 590,000 distinct CDR3 sequences in the sample, about 15% were seen once. Uncontrolled infection, other autoimmune disease, pregnancy or lactation disqualified patients from enrolment. This clonotype was detected ten times or more. This receptor was obtained from a woman aged 25-40 years with Graves' hyperthyroidism. What was sequenced was blood.

CDR3 nucleotide sequence: TGTGCCAGCAAACAACAGGGGAGTGGCAATCAGCCCCAGCATTTT. Protein product: CASKQQGSGNQPQHF. The chain has TRBV6-1 and TRBJ1-5, with 7 positions matching TRBD1. From germline, CDR1 is MNHNS and CDR2 SASEGT. The CDR3 length is 15 residues. V was clipped by 7 bases and J by 2 bases; unmatched bases: 8.